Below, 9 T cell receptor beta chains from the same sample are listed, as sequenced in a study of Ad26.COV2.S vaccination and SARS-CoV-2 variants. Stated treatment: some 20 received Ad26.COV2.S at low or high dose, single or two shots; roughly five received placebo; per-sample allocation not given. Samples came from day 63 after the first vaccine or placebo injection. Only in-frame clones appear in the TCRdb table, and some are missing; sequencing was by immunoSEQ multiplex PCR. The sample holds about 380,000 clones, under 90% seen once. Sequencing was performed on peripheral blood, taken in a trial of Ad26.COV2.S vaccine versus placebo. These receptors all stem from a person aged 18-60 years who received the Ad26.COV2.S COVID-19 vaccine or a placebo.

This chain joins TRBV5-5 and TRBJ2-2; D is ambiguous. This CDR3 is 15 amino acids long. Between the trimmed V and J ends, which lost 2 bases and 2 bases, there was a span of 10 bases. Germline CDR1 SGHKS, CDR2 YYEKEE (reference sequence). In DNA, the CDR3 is TGTGCCAGCAGCTTAAGGCAGCTCAACACCGGGGAGCTGTTTTTT. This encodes CASSLRQLNTGELFF.

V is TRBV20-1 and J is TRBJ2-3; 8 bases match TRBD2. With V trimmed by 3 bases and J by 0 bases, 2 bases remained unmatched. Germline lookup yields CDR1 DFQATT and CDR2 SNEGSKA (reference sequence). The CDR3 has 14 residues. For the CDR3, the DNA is TGCAGTGCTAGTAGCGGGGCTAGCACAGATACGCAGTATTTT. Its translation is CSASSGASTDTQYF.

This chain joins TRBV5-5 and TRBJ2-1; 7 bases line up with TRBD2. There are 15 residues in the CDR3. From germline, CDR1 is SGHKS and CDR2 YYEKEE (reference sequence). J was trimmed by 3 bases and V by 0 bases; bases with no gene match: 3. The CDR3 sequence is CASSLASGGYNEQFF. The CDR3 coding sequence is TGTGCCAGCAGCTTGGCTAGCGGTGGCTACAATGAGCAGTTCTTC.

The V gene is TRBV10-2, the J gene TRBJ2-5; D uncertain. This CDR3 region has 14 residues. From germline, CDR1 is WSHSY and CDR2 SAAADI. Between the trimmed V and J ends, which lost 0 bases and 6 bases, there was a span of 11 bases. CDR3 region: CASSESALGQTQYF. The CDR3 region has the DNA TGCGCCAGCAGTGAGTCGGCCCTTGGGCAGACCCAGTACTTC.

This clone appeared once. The CDR3: CAISGTGKNTGELFF. The DNA of the CDR3 is TGTGCCATCAGTGGGACAGGGAAGAACACCGGGGAGCTGTTTTTT. J is TRBJ2-2 and V is TRBV10-3, with 8 bases identical to TRBD1. The CDR3 spans 15 residues. Germline V gene lookup returns CDR1 ENHRY and CDR2 SYGVKD. With V trimmed by 4 bases and J by 1 base, 2 bases remained unmatched.

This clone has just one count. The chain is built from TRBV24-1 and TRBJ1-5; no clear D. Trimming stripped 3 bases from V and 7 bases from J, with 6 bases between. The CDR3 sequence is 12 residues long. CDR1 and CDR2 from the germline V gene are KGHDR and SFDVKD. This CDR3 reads CATSDLGQPQHF. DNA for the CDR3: TGTGCCACCAGTGATCTCGGGCAGCCCCAGCATTTT.

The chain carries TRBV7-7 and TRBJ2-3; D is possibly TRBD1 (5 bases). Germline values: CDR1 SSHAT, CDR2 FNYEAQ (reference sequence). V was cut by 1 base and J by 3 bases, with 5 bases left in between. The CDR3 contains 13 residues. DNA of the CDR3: TGTGCCAGCAGCTTAGACAGGACAGATACGCAGTATTTT. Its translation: CASSLDRTDTQYF. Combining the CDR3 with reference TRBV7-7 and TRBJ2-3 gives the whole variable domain GAGVSQSPRYKVTKRGQDVTLRCDPISSHATLYWYQQALGQGPEFLTYFNYEAQPDKSGLPSDRFSAERPEGSISTLTIQRTEQRDSAMYRCASSLDRTDTQYFGPGTRLTVL.

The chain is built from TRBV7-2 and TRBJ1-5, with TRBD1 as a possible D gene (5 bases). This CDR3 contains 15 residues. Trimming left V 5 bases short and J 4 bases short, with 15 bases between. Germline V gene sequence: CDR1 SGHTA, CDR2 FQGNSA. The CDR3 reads CASSPGTLKNQPQHF. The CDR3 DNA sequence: TGTGCCAGCAGCCCCGGGACCCTAAAAAATCAGCCCCAGCATTTT. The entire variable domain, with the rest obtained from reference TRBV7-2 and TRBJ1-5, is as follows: GAGVSQSPSNKVTEKGKDVELRCDPISGHTALYWYRQSLGQGLEFLIYFQGNSAPDKSGLPSDRFSAERTGGSVSTLTIQRTQQEDSAVYLCASSPGTLKNQPQHFGDGTRLSIL.

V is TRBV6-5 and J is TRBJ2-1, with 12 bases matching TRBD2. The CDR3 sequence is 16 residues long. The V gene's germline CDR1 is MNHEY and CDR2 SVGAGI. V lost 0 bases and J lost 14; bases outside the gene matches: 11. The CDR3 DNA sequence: TGTGCCAGCAGTTACTCAGGACTAGCGGGAACCGGGGCAGAGTTCTTC. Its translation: CASSYSGLAGTGAEFF.